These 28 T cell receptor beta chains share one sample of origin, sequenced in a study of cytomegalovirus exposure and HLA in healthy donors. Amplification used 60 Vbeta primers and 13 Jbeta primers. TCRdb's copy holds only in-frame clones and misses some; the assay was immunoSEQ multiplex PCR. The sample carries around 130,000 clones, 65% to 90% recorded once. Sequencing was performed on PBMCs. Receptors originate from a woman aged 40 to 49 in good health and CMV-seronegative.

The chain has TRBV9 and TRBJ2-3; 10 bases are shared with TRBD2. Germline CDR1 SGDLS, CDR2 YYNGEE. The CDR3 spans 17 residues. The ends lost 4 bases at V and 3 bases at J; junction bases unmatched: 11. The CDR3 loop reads CASSIRAQRGGTDTQYF. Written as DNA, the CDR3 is TGTGCCAGCAGCATCCGAGCCCAGCGGGGGGGGACAGATACGCAGTATTTT.

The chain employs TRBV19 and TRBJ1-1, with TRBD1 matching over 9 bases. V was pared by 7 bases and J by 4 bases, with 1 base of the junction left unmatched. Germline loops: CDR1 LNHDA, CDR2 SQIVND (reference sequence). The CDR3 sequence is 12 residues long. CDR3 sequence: CASTTGGTEAFF. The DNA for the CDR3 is TGTGCCAGTACGACAGGGGGCACTGAAGCTTTCTTT.

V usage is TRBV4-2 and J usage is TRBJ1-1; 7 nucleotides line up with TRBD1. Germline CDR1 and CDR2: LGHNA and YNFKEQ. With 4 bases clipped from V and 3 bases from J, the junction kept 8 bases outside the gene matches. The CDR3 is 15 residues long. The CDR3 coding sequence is TGTGCCAGCAGCCCTCGACAGGGAACGCACACTGAAGCTTTCTTT. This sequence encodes CASSPRQGTHTEAFF.

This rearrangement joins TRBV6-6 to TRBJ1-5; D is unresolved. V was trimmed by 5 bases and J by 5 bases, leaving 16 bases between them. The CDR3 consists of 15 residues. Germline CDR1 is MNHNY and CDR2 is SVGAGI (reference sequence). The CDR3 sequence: CASSLPRAGDQPQHF. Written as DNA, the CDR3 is TGTGCCAGCAGTCTACCACGCGCCGGGGATCAGCCCCAGCATTTT.

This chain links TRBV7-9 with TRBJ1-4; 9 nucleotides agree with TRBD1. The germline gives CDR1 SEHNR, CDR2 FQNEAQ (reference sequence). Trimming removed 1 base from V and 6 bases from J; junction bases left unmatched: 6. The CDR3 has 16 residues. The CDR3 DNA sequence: TGTGCCAGCAGCTTAGGGTCGGGACAGGGCTATGAAAAACTGTTTTTT. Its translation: CASSLGSGQGYEKLFF. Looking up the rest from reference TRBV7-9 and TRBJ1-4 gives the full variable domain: DTGVSQNPRHKITKRGQNVTFRCDPISEHNRLYWYRQTLGQGPEFLTYFQNEAQLEKSRLLSDRFSAERPKGSFSTLEIQRTEQGDSAMYLCASSLGSGQGYEKLFFGSGTQLSVL.

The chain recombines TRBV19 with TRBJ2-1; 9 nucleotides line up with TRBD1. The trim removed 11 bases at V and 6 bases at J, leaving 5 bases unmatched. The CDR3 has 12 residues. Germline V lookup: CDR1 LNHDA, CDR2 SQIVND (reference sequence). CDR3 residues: CAAGTGINEQFF. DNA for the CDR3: TGTGCCGCCGGGACAGGGATCAATGAGCAGTTCTTC.

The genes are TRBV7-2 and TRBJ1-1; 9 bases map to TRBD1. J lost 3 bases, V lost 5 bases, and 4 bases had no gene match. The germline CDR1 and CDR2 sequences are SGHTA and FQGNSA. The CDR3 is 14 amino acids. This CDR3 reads CASSPRTGDTEAFF. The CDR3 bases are TGTGCCAGCAGCCCCCGGACAGGGGACACTGAAGCTTTCTTT.

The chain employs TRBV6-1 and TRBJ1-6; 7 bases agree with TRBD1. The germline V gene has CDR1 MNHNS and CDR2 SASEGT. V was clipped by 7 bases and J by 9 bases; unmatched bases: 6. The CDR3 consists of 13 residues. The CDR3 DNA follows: TGTGCCAGCATGCAGGGGGATGGTTCACCCCTCCACTTT. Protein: CASMQGDGSPLHF.

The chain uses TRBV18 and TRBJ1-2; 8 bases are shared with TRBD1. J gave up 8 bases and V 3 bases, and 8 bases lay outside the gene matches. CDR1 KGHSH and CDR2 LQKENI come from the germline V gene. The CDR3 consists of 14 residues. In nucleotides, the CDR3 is TGTGCCAGCTCACCGGTTACAGGGGGAGACGGCTACACCTTC. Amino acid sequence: CASSPVTGGDGYTF.

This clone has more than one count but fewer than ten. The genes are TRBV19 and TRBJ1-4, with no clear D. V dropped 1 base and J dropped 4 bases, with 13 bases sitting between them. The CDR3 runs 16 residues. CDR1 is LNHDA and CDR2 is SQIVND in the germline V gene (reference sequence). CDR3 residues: CASSIGLRQSNEKLFF. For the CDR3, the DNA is TGTGCCAGTAGTATAGGACTGCGGCAGAGTAATGAAAAACTGTTTTTT. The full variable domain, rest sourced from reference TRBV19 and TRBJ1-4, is DGGITQSPKYLFRKEGQNVTLSCEQNLNHDAMYWYRQDPGQGLRLIYYSQIVNDFQKGDIAEGYSVSREKKESFPLTVTSAQKNPTAFYLCASSIGLRQSNEKLFFGSGTQLSVL.

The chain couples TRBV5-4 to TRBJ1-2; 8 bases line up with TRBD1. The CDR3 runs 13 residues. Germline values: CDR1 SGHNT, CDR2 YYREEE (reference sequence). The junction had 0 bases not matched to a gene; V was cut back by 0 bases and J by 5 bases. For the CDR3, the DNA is TGTGCCAGCAGCTTGGACAGGGGGTATGGCTACACCTTC. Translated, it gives CASSLDRGYGYTF.

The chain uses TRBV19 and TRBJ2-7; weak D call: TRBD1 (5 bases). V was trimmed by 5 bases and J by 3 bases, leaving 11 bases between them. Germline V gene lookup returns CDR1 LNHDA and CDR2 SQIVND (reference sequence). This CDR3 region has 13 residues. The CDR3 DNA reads TGTGCCAGTAGTCGGCAGGGCCTCTACGAGCAGTACTTC. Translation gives CASSRQGLYEQYF.

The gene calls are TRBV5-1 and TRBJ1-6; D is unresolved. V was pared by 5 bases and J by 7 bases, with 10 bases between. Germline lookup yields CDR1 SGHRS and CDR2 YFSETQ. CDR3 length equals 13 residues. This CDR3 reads CASRVSGNSPLHF. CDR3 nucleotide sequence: TGCGCCAGCAGGGTCTCAGGCAATTCACCCCTCCACTTT.

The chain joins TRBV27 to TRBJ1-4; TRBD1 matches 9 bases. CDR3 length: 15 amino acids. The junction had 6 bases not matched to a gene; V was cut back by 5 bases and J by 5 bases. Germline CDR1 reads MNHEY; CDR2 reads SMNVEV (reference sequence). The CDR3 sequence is CASSQPGQGNEKLFF. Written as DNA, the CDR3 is TGTGCCAGCAGTCAACCCGGACAGGGGAATGAAAAACTGTTTTTT.

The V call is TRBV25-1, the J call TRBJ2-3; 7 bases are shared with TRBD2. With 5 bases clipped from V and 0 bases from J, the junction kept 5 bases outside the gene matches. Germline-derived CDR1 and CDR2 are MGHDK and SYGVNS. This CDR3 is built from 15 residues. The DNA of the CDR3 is TGTGCCAGCAGTCGTGGGGGGGGGAGCACAGATACGCAGTATTTT. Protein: CASSRGGGSTDTQYF.

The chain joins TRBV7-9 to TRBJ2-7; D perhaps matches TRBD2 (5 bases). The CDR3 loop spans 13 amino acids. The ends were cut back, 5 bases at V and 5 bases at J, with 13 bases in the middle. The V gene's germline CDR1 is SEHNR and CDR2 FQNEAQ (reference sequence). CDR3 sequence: CASSPPQRDEQYF. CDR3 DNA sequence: TGTGCCAGCAGCCCACCCCAGAGGGACGAGCAGTACTTC.

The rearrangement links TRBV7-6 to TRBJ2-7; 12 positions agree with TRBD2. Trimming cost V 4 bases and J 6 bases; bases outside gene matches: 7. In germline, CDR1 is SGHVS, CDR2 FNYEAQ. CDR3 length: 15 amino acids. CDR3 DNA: TGTGCCAGCAGCTCTGGGACTAGCGGGTCCGTCGAGCAGTACTTC. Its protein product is CASSSGTSGSVEQYF.

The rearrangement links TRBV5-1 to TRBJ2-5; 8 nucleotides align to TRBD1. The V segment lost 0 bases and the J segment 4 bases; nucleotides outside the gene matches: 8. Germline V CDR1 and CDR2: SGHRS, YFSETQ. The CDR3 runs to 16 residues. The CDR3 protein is CASSLVLPGGGETQYF. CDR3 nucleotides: TGCGCCAGCAGCTTGGTTCTTCCAGGGGGCGGAGAGACCCAGTACTTC.

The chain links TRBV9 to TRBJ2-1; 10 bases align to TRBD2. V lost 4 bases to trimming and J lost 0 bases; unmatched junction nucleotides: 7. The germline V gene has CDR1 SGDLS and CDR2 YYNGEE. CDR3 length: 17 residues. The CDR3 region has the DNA TGTGCCAGCAGCATGGGACTAGCGTTGAGCTCCTACAATGAGCAGTTCTTC. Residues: CASSMGLALSSYNEQFF.

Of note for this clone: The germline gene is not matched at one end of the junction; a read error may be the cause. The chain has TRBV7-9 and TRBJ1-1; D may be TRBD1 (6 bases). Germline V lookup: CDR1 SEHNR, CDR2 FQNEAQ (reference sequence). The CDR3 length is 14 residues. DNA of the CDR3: TGTTCCAGCAGCCTTGGACAGATCAACACTGAAGCTTTCTTT. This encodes CSSSLGQINTEAFF.

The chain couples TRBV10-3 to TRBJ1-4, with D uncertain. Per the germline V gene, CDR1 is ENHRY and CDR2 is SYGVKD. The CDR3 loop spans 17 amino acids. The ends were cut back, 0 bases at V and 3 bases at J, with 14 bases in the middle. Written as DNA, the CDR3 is TGTGCCATCAGTGAGTCTAGACACGTCGGGGCTAATGAAAAACTGTTTTTT. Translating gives CAISESRHVGANEKLFF.

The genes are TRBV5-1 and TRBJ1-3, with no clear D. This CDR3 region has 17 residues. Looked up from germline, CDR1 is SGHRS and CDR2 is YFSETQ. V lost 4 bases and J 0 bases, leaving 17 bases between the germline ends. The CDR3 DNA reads TGCGCCAGCAGCCGGTCCTCAATTCGAGACTCTGGAAACACCATATATTTT. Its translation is CASSRSSIRDSGNTIYF.

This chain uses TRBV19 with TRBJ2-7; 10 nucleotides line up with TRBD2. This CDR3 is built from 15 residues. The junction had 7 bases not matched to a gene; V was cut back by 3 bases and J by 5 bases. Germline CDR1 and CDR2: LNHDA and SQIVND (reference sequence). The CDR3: CASSISGRARDEQYF. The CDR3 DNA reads TGTGCCAGTAGTATCAGCGGGAGGGCCCGCGACGAGCAGTACTTC.

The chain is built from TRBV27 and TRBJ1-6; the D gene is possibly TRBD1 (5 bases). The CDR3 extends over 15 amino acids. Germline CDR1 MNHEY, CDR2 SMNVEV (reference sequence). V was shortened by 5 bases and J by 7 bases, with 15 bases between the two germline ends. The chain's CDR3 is CASSPQRGLNSPLHF. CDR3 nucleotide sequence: TGTGCCAGCAGTCCTCAGCGGGGCCTGAATTCACCCCTCCACTTT.

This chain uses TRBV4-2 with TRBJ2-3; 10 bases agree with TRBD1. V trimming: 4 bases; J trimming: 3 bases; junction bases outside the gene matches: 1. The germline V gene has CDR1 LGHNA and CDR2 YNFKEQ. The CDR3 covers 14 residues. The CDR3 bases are TGTGCCAGCAGCCGGGGACAGGGGACAGATACGCAGTATTTT. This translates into CASSRGQGTDTQYF.

CDR3 residues: CASHSAELFYGYTF. In nucleotides, the CDR3 is TGTGCCAGCCACTCTGCGGAGTTATTCTATGGCTACACCTTC. The chain uses TRBV30 and TRBJ1-2; D unresolved. The CDR3 sequence is 14 residues long. V lost 8 bases and J lost 4, with 20 bases in between. Germline CDR1 and CDR2: GTSNPN and SVGIG (reference sequence).

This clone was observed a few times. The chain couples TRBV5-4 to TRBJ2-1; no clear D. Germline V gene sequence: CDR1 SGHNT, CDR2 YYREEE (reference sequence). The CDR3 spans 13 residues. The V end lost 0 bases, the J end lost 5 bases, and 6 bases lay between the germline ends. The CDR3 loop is CASSLVHNNEQFF. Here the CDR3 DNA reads TGTGCCAGCAGCTTGGTCCACAACAATGAGCAGTTCTTC. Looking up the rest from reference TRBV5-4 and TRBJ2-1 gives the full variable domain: ETGVTQSPTHLIKTRGQQVTLRCSSQSGHNTVSWYQQALGQGPQFIFQYYREEENGRGNFPPRFSGLQFPNYSSELNVNALELDDSALYLCASSLVHNNEQFFGPGTRLTVL.

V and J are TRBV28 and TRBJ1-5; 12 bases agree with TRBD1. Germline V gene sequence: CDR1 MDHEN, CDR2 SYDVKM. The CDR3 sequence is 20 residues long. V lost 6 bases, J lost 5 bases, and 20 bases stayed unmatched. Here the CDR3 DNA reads TGTGCCAGCAGCCCCGATATTTGGGGACAGGGGGCTCGAAGCCATCAGCCCCAGCATTTT. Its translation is CASSPDIWGQGARSHQPQHF.